This TCR beta chain was observed in a study of blood T cell repertoires in COVID-19. Trimming stripped 3 bases from V and 4 bases from J, with 15 bases between. Germline V gives CDR1 KGHSH, CDR2 LQKENI. The CDR3 loop spans 15 amino acids. Generated by immunoSEQ multiplex PCR, the TCRdb table keeps only in-frame clones and is missing some. The data hold some 170,000 clones, with 80% observed a single time. What the recovered Cohort 3 donors had was two negative PCRs, clearance, or symptom resolution. The receptor was derived from a man aged 35-49 years who had recovered from COVID-19. The chain employs TRBV18 and TRBJ1-1, with TRBD1 as a possible D gene (6 bases). Material: PBMCs or T cells enriched from blood (not recorded which). Written as DNA, the CDR3 is TGTGCCAGCTCACCCTACAGGGCAAAGGGCACTGAAGCTTTCTTT. It specifies CASSPYRAKGTEAFF. The whole variable domain, remainder taken from reference TRBV18 and TRBJ1-1, is NAGVMQNPRHLVRRRGQEARLRCSPMKGHSHVYWYRQLPEEGLKFMVYLQKENIIDESGMPKERFSAEFPKEGPSILRIQQVVRGDSAAYFCASSPYRAKGTEAFFGQGTRLTVV.